What follows are 13 T cell receptor beta chains derived from one specimen sequenced in a study of blood T cell repertoires in COVID-19. Clones were read by immunoSEQ multiplex PCR, and TCRdb kept only the in-frame ones, dropping some. The sample has around 46,000 clones, around 85% seen once; the top ten hold 15% to 17%. Specimen: peripheral blood. The origin of the receptors is a human donor in a cohort sampled during active COVID-19. The donor label of this sample is uncertain.

J is TRBJ2-5 and V is TRBV7-2; TRBD1 aligns across 7 bases. The CDR3 consists of 14 residues. V shed 4 bases and J 2 bases; nucleotides not matched to a gene: 4. The germline V gene has CDR1 SGHTA and CDR2 FQGNSA. CDR3 sequence (DNA): TGTGCCAGCAGCTCCGGGACAGCTCAAGAGACCCAGTACTTC. Translating gives CASSSGTAQETQYF. Using reference TRBV7-2 and TRBJ2-5 for the parts outside the CDR3, the full variable domain is GAGVSQSPSNKVTEKGKDVELRCDPISGHTALYWYRQSLGQGLEFLIYFQGNSAPDKSGLPSDRFSAERTGGSVSTLTIQRTQQEDSAVYLCASSSGTAQETQYFGPGTRLLVL.

The rearrangement links TRBV27 to TRBJ2-1; maybe TRBD1 (6 bases). CDR3 length: 12 residues. The ends were cut back, 5 bases at V and 9 bases at J, with 11 bases in the middle. Germline V lookup: CDR1 MNHEY, CDR2 SMNVEV (reference sequence). The CDR3 region has the DNA TGTGCCAGCAGTAGAACAGGGTTTGAGCAGTTCTTC. Protein: CASSRTGFEQFF.

This chain connects TRBV6-5 to TRBJ1-4, with 7 nucleotides matching TRBD1. Germline CDR1 and CDR2: MNHEY and SVGAGI. J lost 7 bases, V lost 6 bases, and 11 bases had no gene match. The CDR3 covers 15 residues. The CDR3 sequence is CASRRDRVASEKLFF. In nucleotides, the CDR3 is TGTGCCAGCAGGCGTGACAGGGTCGCAAGTGAAAAACTGTTTTTT.

In this sample, this clone turned up a few times. The gene calls are TRBV18 and TRBJ1-5; maybe TRBD1 (5 bases). CDR1 is KGHSH and CDR2 is LQKENI in the germline V gene. Trimming cost V 6 bases and J 1 base, with 13 bases left between them. The CDR3 extends over 15 amino acids. The CDR3 sequence: CASSKGQESNQPQHF. CDR3 DNA: TGTGCCAGCTCCAAGGGGCAGGAGAGCAATCAGCCCCAGCATTTT.

This clone showed up just once. J is TRBJ2-7 and V is TRBV5-1, with 9 positions matching TRBD1. CDR3 length equals 14 residues. Unmatched junction bases numbered 3, after V lost 2 bases and J lost 3 bases. The germline CDR1 and CDR2 sequences are SGHRS and YFSETQ. CDR3 nucleotides: TGCGCCAGCAGCTTTACGGGACAGGGCTACGAGCAGTACTTC. It codes for CASSFTGQGYEQYF.

This chain uses TRBV7-9 with TRBJ2-1, with 10 bases lining up with TRBD1. J was trimmed by 9 bases and V by 11 bases; bases with no gene match: 10. The CDR3 sequence is 13 residues long. Germline V lookup: CDR1 SEHNR, CDR2 FQNEAQ (reference sequence). CDR3 nucleotide sequence: TGTGCCGGACAGGGGGAAAATAGAGGTGAGCAGTTCTTC. Amino acid sequence: CAGQGENRGEQFF.

This clone was observed a handful of times. The V gene is TRBV13, the J gene TRBJ1-2; 10 nucleotides line up with TRBD1. V gave up 5 bases and J gave up 4 bases; unmatched junction bases: 10. Germline loops: CDR1 PRHDT, CDR2 FYEKMQ (reference sequence). The CDR3 covers 16 residues. CDR3 coding DNA: TGTGCCAGCAGCCGGGGACCGACAGGGGGCACCTATGGCTACACCTTC. This translates into CASSRGPTGGTYGYTF.

This chain joins TRBV11-2 and TRBJ2-3; a weak D match, TRBD2 (5 bases). Trimming left V 5 bases short and J 6 bases short, with 24 bases between. Germline values: CDR1 SGHAT, CDR2 FQNNGV. CDR3 size: 17 residues. The CDR3: CASSRLGLQSTQDTQYF. The DNA of the CDR3 is TGTGCCAGCAGCAGACTTGGACTCCAAAGTACACAGGATACGCAGTATTTT.

The chain links TRBV5-5 to TRBJ2-2; 10 bases map to TRBD1. The CDR3 extends over 16 amino acids. CDR1 and CDR2 from the germline V gene are SGHKS and YYEKEE (reference sequence). With 4 bases clipped from V and 0 bases from J, the junction kept 3 bases outside the gene matches. The DNA for the CDR3 is TGTGCCAGCAGCGGGGGACAGGGGACGAACACCGGGGAGCTGTTTTTT. Translated, it gives CASSGGQGTNTGELFF.

This clone showed up just once. This sequence joins TRBV6-5 and TRBJ1-2, with D tentatively TRBD1 (5 bases). Trimming shortened V by 0 bases and J by 8 bases, and 10 bases separated the two germline ends. Germline assignment: CDR1 MNHEY and CDR2 SVGAGI. The CDR3 has 13 amino acids. The CDR3, as DNA: TGTGCCAGCAGTTACTCGGGGGGAGGGGGCTACACCTTC. Translation: CASSYSGGGGYTF.

V gene TRBV11-1 combines with J gene TRBJ2-1; no clear D gene. The CDR3 has 15 residues. Trimming took 7 bases from V and 9 from J, leaving 22 bases between them. Germline lookup yields CDR1 SGHAT and CDR2 FQDESV (reference sequence). CDR3 protein: CASTTNDGRSGEQFF. CDR3 bases: TGTGCCAGCACCACTAATGACGGTCGCTCGGGTGAGCAGTTCTTC.

Turning to this clone: The junction departs from the called germline gene at one end, perhaps through a read error. The chain is built from TRBV6-1 and TRBJ2-3, with D possibly TRBD2 on 6 matching bases. Germline V gene lookup returns CDR1 MNHNS and CDR2 SASEGT. The CDR3 loop spans 16 amino acids. The CDR3 here is CASREVGGRSTDTQYF. The CDR3 region has the DNA TGTGCCAGCAGGGAAGTGGGGGGACGTAGCACAGATACGCAGTATTTT.

On this clone: The limits of the CDR3 on the DNA are not certain, so only TCRdb's listed CDR3 is given. The V call is TRBV27, the J call TRBJ1-2; the D call in the table, TRBD1, was not verified against the DNA. The germline V gene encodes CDR1 MNHEY and CDR2 SMNVEV (reference sequence). The CDR3 is made up of 14 amino acids, end residues included. The CDR3 reads CASSSSTGNYGYTF.